This T cell receptor beta chain was recovered during a study of CD8+CD57+ T cells in acquired aplastic anemia. On the study more broadly: DNA per sorted CD4+ or CD8+ sample ranged about 0.17 to 30 ug, averaging about 2.9 ug. Study results and limitations: Overlap between patients and controls comprised about 28 CD8+ CDR3 sequences. Statistical testing detected no significant gap in CD8+ Simpson's diversity between patients and controls.

TCR beta VDJ and CDR3 profiles were obtained from a genomic DNA template. TCRdb processed the reads anew with MiXCR; each CDR3 protein has one entry. The sample has over 150,000 distinct CDR3 sequences; around half are singletons. Patients picked for sequencing had shown CD8+CD57+ cell expansion detected by flow cytometry. This clonotype was recorded at least ten times. Its antigen is not known. V was pared by 7 bases and J by 6 bases, with 14 bases of the junction left unmatched. This CDR3 is built from 15 residues. Germline loops: CDR1 MNHNS, CDR2 SASEGT. The rearrangement joins TRBV6-1 to TRBJ2-7, with 8 positions matching TRBD2. The sample consisted of sorted CD4+, CD8+, or CD8+CD57+ T cells (not recorded which) from PBMCs. The source is a human donor with aplastic anemia. The CDR3 region has the DNA TGTGCCAGCACCCCCCCCGGGCGGGAGGTAGGCGAGCAGTACTTC. Its protein product is CASTPPGREVGEQYF.